Each of the 25 T cell receptor beta chains below was sequenced from the same sample in a study of cytomegalovirus exposure and HLA in healthy donors. Both 60 Vbeta primers and 13 Jbeta primers went into the PCR. Using immunoSEQ multiplex PCR, the repertoire was profiled, and TCRdb retains in-frame clones only, with some absent. The sample consists of under 200,000 clones, approximately 85% of them appearing once. The sequencing sample was made of PBMCs. The source is a woman aged 50 to 60 in good health and CMV-seronegative.

This clone has only a few counts. The rearrangement uses TRBV29-1 and TRBJ2-5, with a tentative D call TRBD2 (5 bases). The V gene's germline CDR1 is SQVTM and CDR2 ANQGSEA. The germline V and J ends were trimmed by 4 bases and 1 base, with 7 bases remaining between them. The CDR3 runs 12 residues. This CDR3 is CSVGRIQETQYF. CDR3 sequence (DNA): TGCAGCGTTGGGAGGATCCAAGAGACCCAGTACTTC.

This chain joins TRBV6-5 and TRBJ1-6; 10 bases are a match to TRBD1. V dropped 5 bases and J dropped 8; count of bases not matched to a gene: 6. CDR3 length: 15 amino acids. Germline CDR1 MNHEY, CDR2 SVGAGI. This CDR3 is CASSRTGTGDSPLHF. The CDR3 bases are TGTGCCAGCAGTCGTACCGGGACAGGGGATTCACCCCTCCACTTT.

The gene calls are TRBV27 and TRBJ2-2; 7 nucleotides agree with TRBD2. CDR3 size: 14 residues. Germline trimming cut 9 bases from V and 3 bases from J; bases unmatched to any gene: 7. Germline-derived CDR1 and CDR2 are MNHEY and SMNVEV (reference sequence). CDR3 protein: CASRRLADTGELFF. The CDR3 DNA reads as TGTGCCAGTCGGCGGCTAGCGGACACCGGGGAGCTGTTTTTT.

The chain is built from TRBV15 and TRBJ2-5, with a tentative D call TRBD2 (6 bases). Deletions cut 3 bases from V and 2 bases from J, with 13 bases between. This CDR3 spans 15 amino acids. CDR1 LNHNV and CDR2 YYDKDF come from the germline V gene (reference sequence). As DNA, the CDR3 is TGTGCCACCAGCAGGAGTCTAGCGCAACAAGAGACCCAGTACTTC. It codes for CATSRSLAQQETQYF.

This chain joins TRBV5-4 and TRBJ1-3; TRBD1 matches at 8 bases. Trimming cost V 0 bases and J 1 base; bases outside gene matches: 3. Germline lookup yields CDR1 SGHNT and CDR2 YYREEE (reference sequence). This CDR3 is built from 16 residues. The CDR3 DNA reads as TGTGCCAGCAGCTTGGCAGGGGGCTGGTCTGGAAACACCATATATTTT. It encodes CASSLAGGWSGNTIYF.

The chain carries TRBV28 and TRBJ2-3; D possibly corresponds to TRBD1 (5 bases). The CDR3 has 15 residues. The germline gives CDR1 MDHEN, CDR2 SYDVKM. V was pared by 3 bases and J by 4 bases, with 14 bases between. The CDR3 region is CASSFEAGLPDTQYF. DNA of the CDR3: TGTGCCAGCAGTTTTGAGGCAGGGTTGCCAGATACGCAGTATTTT.

V usage is TRBV28 and J usage is TRBJ2-3; D gene unclear. The CDR3 sequence is 14 residues long. Deletions cut 6 bases from V and 2 bases from J, with 12 bases between. CDR1 and CDR2 from the germline V gene are MDHEN and SYDVKM. The CDR3 bases are TGTGCCAGCAGCCATCTAACTCTCACAGATACGCAGTATTTT. This codes for CASSHLTLTDTQYF.

This rearrangement joins TRBV11-2 to TRBJ2-2; no clear D. The CDR3 has 16 amino acids. Trimming shortened V by 5 bases and J by 4 bases, and 17 bases separated the two germline ends. Germline CDR1 and CDR2: SGHAT and FQNNGV. This CDR3 reads CASSPPATEATGELFF. The CDR3 DNA reads TGTGCCAGCAGCCCTCCGGCCACCGAGGCCACCGGGGAGCTGTTTTTT.

The gene calls are TRBV6-5 and TRBJ1-1, with D possibly matching TRBD1 (5 bases). Deletions cut 0 bases from V and 1 base from J, with 12 bases between. Germline V gene lookup returns CDR1 MNHEY and CDR2 SVGAGI. This CDR3 is built from 16 residues. The CDR3 loop is CASSYSTNRRNTEAFF. The CDR3 DNA follows: TGTGCCAGCAGTTACTCGACCAACAGGAGGAACACTGAAGCTTTCTTT.

The CDR3 DNA sequence: TGTGCCAGCAGCACCGGGACAGGGGGCCAAGAGACCCAGTACTTC. Its translation: CASSTGTGGQETQYF. The J gene is TRBJ2-5, the V gene TRBV7-7; 11 bases match TRBD1. Germline CDR1 is SSHAT and CDR2 is FNYEAQ (reference sequence). The CDR3 length is 15 residues. V trimming: 5 bases; J trimming: 1 base; junction bases outside the gene matches: 3.

The chain combines TRBV28 with TRBJ2-7; 7 positions match TRBD2. With V trimmed by 2 bases and J by 4 bases, 14 bases remained unmatched. The germline gives CDR1 MDHEN, CDR2 SYDVKM. The CDR3 runs 17 residues. CDR3 loop: CASSLESPAPGGYEQYF. For the CDR3, the DNA is TGTGCCAGCAGTTTAGAATCCCCAGCCCCGGGGGGATACGAGCAGTACTTC.

As DNA, the CDR3 is TGTGCCAGCAGACTCACGGGGAACACTGAAGCTTTCTTT. This encodes CASRLTGNTEAFF. This sequence joins TRBV7-9 and TRBJ1-1; D is uncertain. This CDR3 has 13 amino acids. Germline assignment: CDR1 SEHNR and CDR2 FQNEAQ (reference sequence). V lost 6 bases, J lost 1 base, and 9 bases lay in between.

The chain links TRBV4-2 to TRBJ2-5, with D perhaps matching TRBD2 (5 bases). Trimming stripped 1 base from V and 11 bases from J, with 11 bases between. Germline loops: CDR1 LGHNA, CDR2 YNFKEQ. The CDR3 contains 12 residues. CDR3 loop: CASSQGFGEQYF. In DNA form, the CDR3 reads TGTGCCAGCAGCCAAGGGTTTGGGGAGCAGTACTTC.

The chain employs TRBV10-1 and TRBJ2-3, with 13 nucleotides matching TRBD2. J gave up 5 bases and V 6 bases, and 5 bases lay outside the gene matches. The germline gives CDR1 WNHNN, CDR2 SYGVQD (reference sequence). The CDR3 totals 15 residues. The CDR3 here is CASSTRLAGGDTQYF. The CDR3 DNA reads as TGCGCCAGCAGCACCCGACTAGCGGGAGGAGATACGCAGTATTTT.

The chain links TRBV5-1 to TRBJ2-1, with 8 bases lining up with TRBD2. Trimming cost V 4 bases and J 2 bases; bases outside gene matches: 8. Germline V gives CDR1 SGHRS, CDR2 YFSETQ. The CDR3 covers 16 residues. CDR3 loop: CASSTKSSGPYNEQFF. In DNA, the CDR3 is TGCGCCAGCAGCACAAAATCTAGCGGGCCCTACAATGAGCAGTTCTTC.

The chain carries TRBV11-2 and TRBJ2-7; TRBD1 is a possible D gene (6 bases). Deletions cut 1 base from V and 4 bases from J, with 17 bases between. The CDR3 runs 16 residues. Per the germline V gene, CDR1 is SGHAT and CDR2 is FQNNGV. The DNA for the CDR3 is TGTGCCAGCAGCTTAGGTCACAGGGTTGGGCAATACGAGCAGTACTTC. This sequence encodes CASSLGHRVGQYEQYF.

This clone was seen a single time. This chain joins TRBV7-9 and TRBJ2-5; D is uncertain. CDR1 is SEHNR and CDR2 is FQNEAQ in the germline V gene (reference sequence). This CDR3 has 14 residues. Deletions cut 2 bases from V and 2 bases from J, with 9 bases between. CDR3 DNA sequence: TGTGCCAGCAGCTTACTACGGGTACAAGAGACCCAGTACTTC. This encodes CASSLLRVQETQYF. Filled out from reference TRBV7-9 and TRBJ2-5, the complete variable domain reads DTGVSQNPRHKITKRGQNVTFRCDPISEHNRLYWYRQTLGQGPEFLTYFQNEAQLEKSRLLSDRFSAERPKGSFSTLEIQRTEQGDSAMYLCASSLLRVQETQYFGPGTRLLVL.

V gene TRBV19 combines with J gene TRBJ1-1; maybe TRBD1 (5 bases). CDR3 size: 17 residues. Per germline, CDR1 LNHDA and CDR2 SQIVND (reference sequence). Trimming shortened V by 7 bases and J by 3 bases, and 24 bases separated the two germline ends. CDR3 in amino acids: CASTQWAVGEVDTEAFF. In nucleotides, the CDR3 is TGTGCCAGTACCCAATGGGCGGTGGGGGAGGTGGACACTGAAGCTTTCTTT.

The table lists this clone with a few counts. The rearrangement joins TRBV28 to TRBJ2-7; D remains unclear. This CDR3 spans 14 amino acids. Germline values: CDR1 MDHEN, CDR2 SYDVKM. V lost 10 bases and J lost 6, with 22 bases in between. The CDR3 region has the DNA TGTGCCACCAAGACCGGAGTCGCGTCTAGCGAGCAGTACTTC. This translates into CATKTGVASSEQYF.

The chain carries TRBV19 and TRBJ1-1, with D possibly matching TRBD1 (6 bases). CDR3 size: 15 residues. Germline-derived CDR1 and CDR2 are LNHDA and SQIVND (reference sequence). Trimming pared 7 bases from V and 1 base from J, leaving 16 bases between. CDR3 region: CASIPDRDRNTEAFF. CDR3 DNA sequence: TGTGCCAGTATTCCGGACAGAGACAGGAACACTGAAGCTTTCTTT. The full variable domain, in which reference TRBV19 and TRBJ1-1 provide the parts outside the CDR3, is DGGITQSPKYLFRKEGQNVTLSCEQNLNHDAMYWYRQDPGQGLRLIYYSQIVNDFQKGDIAEGYSVSREKKESFPLTVTSAQKNPTAFYLCASIPDRDRNTEAFFGQGTRLTVV.

V usage is TRBV27 and J usage is TRBJ2-2; 9 bases line up with TRBD1. V lost 5 bases and J lost 3; bases outside the gene matches: 4. Looked up from germline, CDR1 is MNHEY and CDR2 is SMNVEV (reference sequence). CDR3 size: 15 residues. The CDR3 sequence is CASSLRDRDTGELFF. The CDR3 nucleotides read TGTGCCAGCAGTCTGCGGGACAGGGACACCGGGGAGCTGTTTTTT.

The V gene is TRBV5-4, the J gene TRBJ2-2; 14 bases agree with TRBD2. V was pared by 4 bases and J by 7 bases, with 9 bases of the junction left unmatched. Per the germline V gene, CDR1 is SGHNT and CDR2 is YYREEE (reference sequence). The CDR3 sequence is 17 residues long. The DNA of the CDR3 is TGTGCCAGCAGCGCTCCGGGACTAGCGGGAGTTGACGGGGAGCTGTTTTTT. Amino acid sequence: CASSAPGLAGVDGELFF.

The gene calls are TRBV20-1 and TRBJ2-3; D call uncertain. The germline V and J ends were trimmed by 7 bases and 3 bases, with 8 bases remaining between them. Per the germline V gene, CDR1 is DFQATT and CDR2 is SNEGSKA (reference sequence). CDR3 size: 11 residues. The DNA of the CDR3 is TGCAGTGGTACAGTGACAGATACGCAGTATTTT. Residues: CSGTVTDTQYF.

The genes are TRBV4-3 and TRBJ2-5, with a weak D call TRBD1 (5 bases). The CDR3 is 15 amino acids. Trimming shortened V by 2 bases and J by 4 bases, and 14 bases separated the two germline ends. Germline loops: CDR1 LGHNA, CDR2 YSLEER. The CDR3 DNA sequence: TGCGCCAGCAGCCAATCCCAAGGGGTAGTAGAGACCCAGTACTTC. This translates into CASSQSQGVVETQYF.

The CDR3 loop is CASSMRNTEAFF. As DNA, the CDR3 is TGTGCCAGCAGCATGCGGAACACTGAAGCTTTCTTT. The rearrangement uses TRBV28 and TRBJ1-1; unclear D gene. The CDR3 totals 12 residues. Germline values: CDR1 MDHEN, CDR2 SYDVKM. V was cut by 6 bases and J by 1 base, with 6 bases left in between.